These T cell receptor beta chains were read from a single sample in a study of blood T cell repertoires in COVID-19. The assay was immunoSEQ multiplex PCR, and TCRdb's table has in-frame clones only and misses some. The table records about 52,000 clones, approximately 89% of them present only once. The sample was peripheral blood. The receptor source for this set is an elderly man with active or convalescent COVID-19. Each CDR3 is given with its conserved first and last residue. The order of the fields is clone size, V gene, D gene, J gene, CDR3 length, CDR3 protein, CDR3 DNA. D genes are given only for firm matches. Some rows mark clone size as missing; the rest say once, few, many or name a class of expanded clone.

NA	TRBV4-2	NA	TRBJ2-5	13	CASSQEFGETQYF	TGTGCCAGCAGCCAAGAATTCGGGGAGACCCAGTACTTC
NA	TRBV4-2	NA	TRBJ1-1	14	CASKMDKRETEAFF	TGTGCCAGCAAGATGGACAAAAGGGAAACTGAAGCTTTCTTT
NA	TRBV5-4	TRBD1	TRBJ1-1	17	CASSPTGGGGLNTEAFF	TGTGCCAGCAGCCCTACAGGGGGAGGTGGACTGAACACTGAAGCTTTCTTT
NA	TRBV28	TRBD1	TRBJ1-5	14	CASRITGVYQPQHF	TGTGCCAGCAGAATTACAGGGGTTTATCAGCCCCAGCATTTT
NA	TRBV2	TRBD1	TRBJ1-6	15	CASSSTTGSNSPLHF	TGTGCCAGCAGTTCGACGACAGGGAGTAATTCACCCCTCCACTTT
few	TRBV30	NA	TRBJ1-4	13	CAWSGTGNEKLFF	TGTGCCTGGAGTGGCACAGGGAATGAAAAACTGTTTTTT
NA	TRBV5-1	TRBD1	TRBJ1-4	15	CASSPGTGGDEKLFF	TGCGCCAGCAGCCCAGGGACAGGTGGGGATGAAAAACTGTTTTTT
NA	TRBV10-1	TRBD2	TRBJ2-1	14	CATAAGGSYNEQFF	TGCGCCACCGCAGCGGGAGGATCCTACAATGAGCAGTTCTTC
NA	TRBV19	NA	TRBJ2-2	17	CASRGLWGVGNTGELFF	TGTGCCAGTAGGGGCTTATGGGGGGTCGGAAACACCGGGGAGCTGTTTTTT
once	TRBV5-1	NA	TRBJ1-1	14	CASSLGLGADEAFF	TGCGCCAGCAGCTTGGGGCTGGGGGCGGATGAAGCTTTCTTT
once	TRBV2	NA	TRBJ2-3	13	CASSRDFTDTQYF	TGTGCCAGCAGCCGGGACTTCACAGATACGCAGTATTTT
few	TRBV5-1	TRBD1	TRBJ1-5	16	CASRGGTGGAGQPQHF	TGCGCCAGCAGAGGCGGCACAGGGGGCGCCGGTCAGCCCCAGCATTTT
once	TRBV3-1/TRBV3-2	NA	TRBJ1-6	16	CASSQDRGGVGSPLHF	TGTGCCAGCAGCCAAGATCGCGGGGGGGTCGGTTCACCCCTCCACTTT
NA	TRBV19	NA	TRBJ2-7	18	CASSIEGAVGSRTYEQYF	TGTGCCAGTAGTATAGAAGGAGCGGTCGGTAGCCGCACTTACGAGCAGTACTTC
NA	TRBV6-5	TRBD1	TRBJ2-7	15	CASSYTRDRGHEQYF	TGTGCCAGCAGTTACACCCGGGACAGGGGGCACGAGCAGTACTTC
NA	TRBV5-5	NA	TRBJ2-7	14	CASSEGIPKYEQYF	TGTGCCAGCAGCGAGGGAATCCCTAAATACGAGCAGTACTTC
NA	TRBV4-3	TRBD2	TRBJ2-1	14	CASSHLAGSNEQFF	TGCGCCAGCAGCCACCTAGCGGGTTCGAATGAGCAGTTCTTC
NA	TRBV7-3	NA	TRBJ1-3	14	CASSTLGVGNTIYF	TGTGCCAGCAGCACCCTAGGGGTTGGAAACACCATATATTTT
NA	TRBV6-4	TRBD2	TRBJ2-3	14	CASRLAGAPDTQYF	TGTGCCAGCCGATTAGCGGGAGCGCCAGATACGCAGTATTTT
NA	TRBV11-3	NA	TRBJ2-1	14	CASSLGAVYNEQFF	TGTGCCAGCAGCTTAGGTGCGGTTTACAATGAGCAGTTCTTC
NA	TRBV7-2	TRBD1	TRBJ1-1	13	CASRQGAWTEAFF	TGTGCCAGCAGACAGGGGGCCTGGACTGAAGCTTTCTTT
once	TRBV3-1/TRBV3-2	TRBD1	TRBJ1-3	16	CASSHRTGGPGNTIYF	TGTGCCAGCAGCCATCGAACAGGGGGCCCTGGAAACACCATATATTTT
NA	TRBV19	NA	TRBJ2-2	15	CASRTLEKNTGELFF	TGTGCCAGTAGGACACTAGAGAAGAACACCGGGGAGCTGTTTTTT
NA	TRBV7-3	NA	TRBJ2-3	16	CASSFTVPRGSDTQYF	TGTGCCAGCAGCTTTACAGTTCCTCGGGGTTCAGATACGCAGTATTTT
NA	TRBV6-2/TRBV6-3	TRBD1	TRBJ2-3	18	CASSYSVGQGVIADTQYF	TGTGCCAGCAGTTACTCCGTGGGACAGGGAGTGATCGCAGATACGCAGTATTTT
NA	TRBV9	TRBD2	TRBJ2-3	16	CASSAGLAGGADTQYF	TGTGCCAGCAGCGCAGGACTAGCGGGGGGCGCAGATACGCAGTATTTT
once	TRBV28	TRBD1	TRBJ2-6	18	CMGQGAAQGTPGANVLTF	TGTATGGGTCAGGGGGCAGCGCAGGGAACCCCTGGGGCCAACGTCCTGACTTTC
NA	TRBV4-2	NA	TRBJ1-4	15	CASSQDGGGNEKLFF	TGTGCCAGCAGCCAAGACGGAGGCGGTAATGAAAAACTGTTTTTT
once	TRBV19	TRBD1	TRBJ1-5	16	CASSIAGDSLRQPQHF	TGTGCCAGTAGTATAGCCGGGGACAGTCTACGTCAGCCCCAGCATTTT
NA	TRBV3-1/TRBV3-2	NA	TRBJ2-7	16	CASSPSTGQGLGEQYF	TGTGCCAGCAGCCCCTCCACCGGGCAGGGATTGGGCGAGCAGTACTTC
NA	TRBV6-2/TRBV6-3	NA	TRBJ1-1	14	CASSYSWANTEAFF	TGTGCCAGCAGTTACTCGTGGGCGAACACTGAAGCTTTCTTT
NA	TRBV4-1	TRBD1	TRBJ2-7	15	CASSPGQRFPYEQYF	TGCGCCAGCAGCCCGGGACAGAGATTTCCCTACGAGCAGTACTTC
NA	TRBV19	NA	TRBJ1-4	16	CASSIGVSATNEKLFF	TGTGCCAGTAGTATCGGAGTTTCCGCAACTAATGAAAAACTGTTTTTT
NA	TRBV30	TRBD1	TRBJ1-4	13	CAWSRQGGEKLFF	TGTGCCTGGAGCCGACAGGGGGGCGAAAAACTGTTTTTT
NA	TRBV6-6	NA	TRBJ2-7	13	CASRDGPTGEQYF	TGTGCCAGCAGGGACGGACCCACGGGGGAGCAGTACTTC
NA	TRBV6-5	NA	TRBJ1-5	15	CASSSGRHGNQPQHF	TGTGCCAGCAGTTCTGGGAGGCATGGCAATCAGCCCCAGCATTTT
NA	TRBV5-1	NA	TRBJ2-5	14	CASSLAGMEETQYF	TGCGCCAGCAGCTTGGCAGGGATGGAGGAGACCCAGTACTTC
NA	TRBV28	TRBD1	TRBJ2-1	19	CASSLGPTGGLGPYNEQFF	TGTGCCAGCAGTTTGGGCCCGACAGGGGGACTTGGGCCCTACAATGAGCAGTTCTTC
NA	TRBV7-2	NA	TRBJ1-6	12	CASSFQGLALHF	TGTGCCAGCAGCTTTCAGGGGTTGGCCCTCCACTTT
few	TRBV28	NA	TRBJ1-1	15	CASSRLSQGNTEAFF	TGTGCCAGCAGCCGCCTCAGTCAGGGCAACACTGAAGCTTTCTTT
NA	TRBV7-2	NA	TRBJ2-1	17	CASSPYSGAIFNNEQFF	TGTGCCAGCAGCCCCTATTCAGGGGCTATATTTAACAATGAGCAGTTCTTC
NA	TRBV7-9	NA	TRBJ1-2	13	CASSPGFLYGYTF	TGTGCCAGCAGCCCCGGTTTCCTCTATGGCTACACCTTC
NA	TRBV11-2	TRBD2	TRBJ2-7	15	CASSVVAGGGYEQYF	TGTGCCAGCAGCGTCGTAGCGGGGGGTGGCTACGAGCAGTACTTC
NA	TRBV5-1	TRBD1	TRBJ2-5	15	CASSLRGGWLETQYF	TGCGCCAGCAGCCTTAGAGGGGGCTGGTTGGAGACCCAGTACTTC
few	TRBV7-9	TRBD2	TRBJ2-7	16	CASSRPSGGLVEEQYF	TGTGCCAGCAGCCGCCCTTCGGGCGGACTAGTTGAAGAGCAGTACTTC